These T cell receptor beta chains were read from a single sample in a study of T cells after yellow fever vaccination. TCRdb reanalysed the 5' RACE reads using MiXCR and keeps one entry per CDR3 protein. The sample gives 620,000 or so distinct CDR3 sequences, approximately 13% of which show up once; more than 12% is in the top ten. The material was PBMCs, obtained on the day of the yellow fever booster vaccination. These receptors originate from a man under 40 who received the YFV17D yellow fever vaccine. CDR3s leave out the opening cysteine and the closing phenylalanine or tryptophan.

V	CDR3
TRBV5-1	ASSIEPSGNSYEQY
TRBV6-1	SSTQQGGTTEKLF
TRBV5-1	ASGTSGRSETQY
TRBV6-2/TRBV6-3	ASTLTGTPQETQY
TRBV7-2	ASSLDRDYTDTQY
TRBV7-9	ASSPSPLLNVFYEQY
TRBV7-9	ASSSEGLAQY
TRBV20-1	SAGSGRGAKRDEQF
TRBV20-1	SARPLVHSGASYNEQF
TRBV7-2	ASRLARDVDYEQY
TRBV5-1	ASSPGQGRETQY
TRBV2	ASKGHYSYNEQF
TRBV7-2	ASSPWTGNEQF
TRBV7-2	ASSLVGDNDYEQY
TRBV7-2	ASSLGQQSYNEQF
TRBV5-1	ASSGDYEQY
TRBV27	ASRYSMGSPLH
TRBV6-2/TRBV6-3	ASSIGQGREQF
TRBV20-1	SARDHRVDSPLH
TRBV7-9	ASSLAAPYEQY
TRBV11-2	ASSFDKSTNEKLF
TRBV29-1	SVIAESSYNEQF
TRBV9	ASSVGVAGTGPSYEQY
TRBV7-2	ASSFARDSYGQY
TRBV15	ATSLRVTYNEQF
TRBV5-1	ASRNSGVYEQY
TRBV12-3/TRBV12-4	ASSGGPRGNGYT
TRBV24-1	ATSDQALPRVEQF
TRBV6-1	ASSLFLAGSYNEQF
TRBV12-3/TRBV12-4	ASNTDLRDEQF
TRBV18	ASSPRRREGRETQY
TRBV4-3	ASSQGGGQGTGELF
TRBV19	ASKSDGYWETQY
TRBV15	ATSRGGQLSGGYT
TRBV6-5	ASSSPLAGDTQY
TRBV19	ASSIGQGNQPQH
TRBV12-3/TRBV12-4	ASRAGVQPQH
TRBV12-3/TRBV12-4	ASSLAQGRGETQY
TRBV27	ASSRGRGGSVYEQY
TRBV7-6	ASSSALAGGSTDTQY
TRBV20-1	SAGQASTDTQY
TRBV2	ASSVYPLQETQY
TRBV15	ATSRGGDSRGGYT
TRBV6-1	ASSGTTSGRPSNEQF
TRBV7-9	ASNEGQTNTGELF
TRBV20-1	SASRTSYEQY
TRBV7-9	ASSLSTGKNTEAF
TRBV27	ASSLLQISYNEQF
TRBV30	AWSELSPGGDYNEQF
TRBV7-6	ASSLWSPDRGGIQETQY